The 18 T cell receptor beta chains presented below share a single source sample, sequenced in a study of blood T cells in healthy people across ages (dated by TCRdb to 2015 to 2017). The library came from 5' RACE. The second PCR ran for roughly 6 to 11 cycles and used a J-beta primer mix along with a sample-barcoded 5' primer. TCRdb's own reprocessing of the public reads used fastp at Q25 and MiXCR and kept productive beta chains. All rows with the same CDR3 protein become a single entry with the most common DNA and genes. Counted in this sample were approximately 1,700,000 distinct CDR3 sequences; 39% of them appeared once. 20% to 25% of the sample lies in the top ten. Sequences were obtained from blood. The receptors shown here come from a human donor in good health.

In this sample, this clonotype turned up a few times. The gene calls are TRBV5-1 and TRBJ2-7; weak D call: TRBD1 (6 bases). V was clipped by 2 bases and J by 0 bases, with 12 bases between them. CDR1 is SGHRS, CDR2 YFSETQ, per germline. The CDR3 loop spans 15 amino acids. CDR3 region: CASSLKQGNSYEQYF. DNA for the CDR3: TGCGCCAGCAGCTTAAAACAGGGAAACTCCTACGAGCAGTACTTC.

The chain links TRBV6-2 or TRBV6-3 to TRBJ2-7, with a weak D call TRBD2 (6 bases). There are 12 residues in the CDR3. The germline gives CDR1 MNHEY, CDR2 SVGEGT. Trimming stripped 8 bases from V and 4 bases from J, with 12 bases between. In DNA, the CDR3 is TGTGCCAGCCGGGACTCCGTGTACGAGCAGTACTTC. This translates into CASRDSVYEQYF.

The chain employs TRBV12-3 or TRBV12-4 and TRBJ1-3; D call uncertain. The CDR3 runs to 12 residues. The V end lost 7 bases, the J end lost 3 bases, and 7 bases lay between the germline ends. CDR3 protein: CASKSDGNTIYF. DNA for the CDR3: TGTGCCAGCAAATCGGATGGAAACACCATATATTTT.

The chain links TRBV6-5 to TRBJ1-2; D might be TRBD1 (5 bases). V lost 0 bases, J lost 5 bases, and 22 bases lay in between. The CDR3 has 18 amino acids. CDR1 and CDR2 (germline): MNHEY, SVGAGI. CDR3 in DNA: TGTGCCAGCAGTTACTCCTTAATCAACGGGGCTTCGACGTATGGCTACACCTTC. Translated, it gives CASSYSLINGASTYGYTF.

The V and J genes are TRBV5-1 and TRBJ2-3, with no clear D. Germline V gene sequence: CDR1 SGHRS, CDR2 YFSETQ. Trimming shortened V by 4 bases and J by 6 bases, and 15 bases separated the two germline ends. The CDR3 extends over 14 amino acids. CDR3 bases: TGCGCCAGCAGCCCGGACGTACAAGGGGATACGCAGTATTTT. It translates to CASSPDVQGDTQYF.

This clonotype was recorded many times. This chain links TRBV29-1 with TRBJ2-1; TRBD2 aligns across 12 bases. The germline CDR1 and CDR2 sequences are SQVTM and ANQGSEA. This CDR3 is built from 14 residues. J lost 13 bases, V lost 2 bases, and 9 bases had no gene match. CDR3 protein: CSVESSGGAMHQFF. The CDR3 nucleotides read TGCAGCGTTGAATCTAGCGGGGGGGCTATGCACCAGTTCTTC.

This chain links TRBV13 with TRBJ2-3; TRBD1 aligns across 11 bases. The CDR3 is made up of 15 amino acids. Germline lookup yields CDR1 PRHDT and CDR2 FYEKMQ (reference sequence). The junction had 6 bases not matched to a gene; V was cut back by 5 bases and J by 5 bases. CDR3 DNA: TGTGCCAGCAGCGCTAGGACAGGGGGCCTAGATACGCAGTATTTT. It specifies CASSARTGGLDTQYF.

The gene calls are TRBV29-1 and TRBJ2-3; no clear D. V was clipped by 3 bases and J by 1 base, with 8 bases between them. The length of the CDR3 is 13 residues. Germline CDR1 reads SQVTM; CDR2 reads ANQGSEA. The CDR3 reads CSVDLSRTDTQYF. CDR3 sequence (DNA): TGCAGCGTTGATCTCTCCCGCACAGATACGCAGTATTTT.

The chain uses TRBV28 and TRBJ2-5; D gene uncertain. V lost 7 bases and J lost 5, with 8 bases in between. Germline lookup yields CDR1 MDHEN and CDR2 SYDVKM. The CDR3 is 11 residues long. The CDR3 spells CASTGSETQYF. The CDR3 DNA sequence: TGTGCCAGCACAGGATCCGAGACCCAGTACTTC. The full variable domain, in which reference TRBV28 and TRBJ2-5 provide the parts outside the CDR3, is DVKVTQSSRYLVKRTGEKVFLECVQDMDHENMFWYRQDPGLGLRLIYFSYDVKMKEKGDIPEGYSVSREKKERFSLILESASTNQTSMYLCASTGSETQYFGPGTRLLVL.

This chain uses TRBV2 with TRBJ2-5; 11 nucleotides align to TRBD2. V shed 4 bases and J 2 bases; nucleotides not matched to a gene: 3. Germline V gives CDR1 SNHLY, CDR2 FYNNEI. The CDR3 consists of 15 residues. The chain's CDR3 is CASSGLAGRQETQYF. The CDR3 region has the DNA TGTGCCAGCAGTGGACTAGCGGGGCGGCAAGAGACCCAGTACTTC.

In this sample, this clonotype turned up a few times. V and J are TRBV7-8 and TRBJ1-4; D unresolved. The V gene's germline CDR1 is SGHVS and CDR2 FQNEAQ. Trimming took off 1 base at V and 6 bases at J, with 15 bases between the two ends. This CDR3 region has 16 residues. The CDR3 DNA follows: TGTGCCAGCAGCTTAGGTTGGGAGAGGGTCGATGAAAAACTGTTTTTT. Translating gives CASSLGWERVDEKLFF.

V usage is TRBV15 and J usage is TRBJ1-1; no reliable D call. CDR1 LNHNV and CDR2 YYDKDF come from the germline V gene (reference sequence). The CDR3 loop spans 13 amino acids. With 6 bases removed from V and 6 bases from J, the gap between germline ends came to 14 bases. The DNA of the CDR3 is TGTGCCACCAGGTTGGTTTTTGGGGCTGAAGCTTTCTTT. Its protein is CATRLVFGAEAFF.

The V gene is TRBV7-9, the J gene TRBJ2-5, with 7 bases aligning to TRBD2. The CDR3 length is 13 residues. Germline CDR1 SEHNR, CDR2 FQNEAQ (reference sequence). V was pared by 3 bases and J by 11 bases, with 9 bases of the junction left unmatched. This chain's CDR3 is CASSFTEGREQYF. CDR3 sequence (DNA): TGTGCCAGCAGCTTTACCGAAGGGCGGGAGCAGTACTTC.

This clonotype was seen a single time. The chain is built from TRBV15 and TRBJ1-2, with D maybe TRBD1 (6 bases). Germline CDR1 and CDR2: LNHNV and YYDKDF (reference sequence). CDR3 length equals 17 residues. Between the trimmed V and J ends, which lost 5 bases and 8 bases, there was a span of 27 bases. CDR3 sequence reads: CATSAGTNLLVIDGYTF. In DNA, the CDR3 is TGTGCCACCAGCGCCGGGACAAACCTTTTGGTGATCGACGGCTACACCTTC.

This clonotype was seen more than once but under ten times. The gene calls are TRBV3-1 and TRBJ1-1; 7 nucleotides match TRBD1. Germline CDR1 reads LGHDT; CDR2 reads YNNKEL (reference sequence). The CDR3 runs to 13 residues. V lost 0 bases, J lost 11 bases, and 6 bases stayed unmatched. In DNA form, the CDR3 reads TGTGCCAGCAGCCAAGATGACAGGGCGAAGGCTTTCTTT. The encoded protein is CASSQDDRAKAFF.

This clonotype was observed a few times. V gene TRBV7-2 combines with J gene TRBJ1-2; 12 nucleotides line up with TRBD1. The length of the CDR3 is 15 residues. V shed 5 bases, J shed 7 bases, and the junction held 8 bases outside the gene matches. Germline values: CDR1 SGHTA, CDR2 FQGNSA. The CDR3 bases are TGTGCCAGCAGCCTGCTGGGACAGGGGGCTCTTGGCTACACCTTC. It translates to CASSLLGQGALGYTF.

This chain uses TRBV4-1 with TRBJ2-3; D remains unclear. Germline V gives CDR1 MGHRA, CDR2 YSYEKL. The length of the CDR3 is 15 residues. V gave up 2 bases and J gave up 3 bases, with 12 bases separating them. The CDR3 DNA reads as TGCGCCAGCAGCCAACGGTATTCCTCGACAGATACGCAGTATTTT. As protein: CASSQRYSSTDTQYF.

The rearrangement links TRBV6-5 to TRBJ2-1; 8 nucleotides align to TRBD2. V lost 4 bases and J lost 7; bases outside the gene matches: 12. Germline CDR1 MNHEY, CDR2 SVGAGI. The CDR3 contains 16 residues. The CDR3 is CASSLRTSQEGNEQFF. The CDR3 DNA is TGTGCCAGCAGTTTGAGGACTAGCCAGGAGGGAAATGAGCAGTTCTTC.